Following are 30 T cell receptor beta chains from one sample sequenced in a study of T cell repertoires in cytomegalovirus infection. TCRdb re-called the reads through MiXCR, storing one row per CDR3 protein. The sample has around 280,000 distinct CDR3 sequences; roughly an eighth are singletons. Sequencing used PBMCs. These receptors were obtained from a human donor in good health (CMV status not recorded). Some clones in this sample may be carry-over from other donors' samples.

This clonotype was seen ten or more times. The CDR3 DNA is TGTGCCAGCAGTGATTCAGGGAAGAATGAGCAGTTCTTC. Translated: CASSDSGKNEQFF. The V call is TRBV7-6, the J call TRBJ2-1; weak D call: TRBD1 (5 bases). Trimming left V 6 bases short and J 7 bases short, with 13 bases between. The CDR3 runs 13 residues. Germline V gene sequence: CDR1 SGHVS, CDR2 FNYEAQ.

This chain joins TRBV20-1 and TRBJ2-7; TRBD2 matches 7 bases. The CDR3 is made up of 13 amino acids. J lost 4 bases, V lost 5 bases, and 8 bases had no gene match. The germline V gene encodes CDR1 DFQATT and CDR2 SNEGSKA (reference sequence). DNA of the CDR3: TGCAGTGCTGCCGGGACTACCATATACGAGCAGTACTTC. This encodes CSAAGTTIYEQYF.

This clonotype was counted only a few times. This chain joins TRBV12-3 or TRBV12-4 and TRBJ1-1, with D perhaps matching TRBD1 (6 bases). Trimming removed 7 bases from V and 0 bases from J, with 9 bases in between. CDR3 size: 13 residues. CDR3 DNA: TGTGCCAGCAAACAGGGAGTGAACACTGAAGCTTTCTTT. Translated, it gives CASKQGVNTEAFF.

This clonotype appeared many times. The CDR3 is CASSQRFGGREQFF. CDR3 coding DNA: TGTGCCAGCAGCCAAAGGTTTGGGGGTAGGGAGCAGTTCTTC. The genes are TRBV14 and TRBJ2-1, with D perhaps matching TRBD1 or TRBD2 (5 bases each). Deletions cut 2 bases from V and 10 bases from J, with 15 bases between. The CDR3 covers 14 residues. Germline V gives CDR1 SGHDN, CDR2 FVKESK.

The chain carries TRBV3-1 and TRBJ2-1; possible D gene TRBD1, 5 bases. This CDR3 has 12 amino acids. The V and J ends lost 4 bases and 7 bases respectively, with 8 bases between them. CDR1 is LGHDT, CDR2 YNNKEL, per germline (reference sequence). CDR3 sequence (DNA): TGTGCCAGCAGCCCGACAGTTAATGAGCAGTTCTTC. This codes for CASSPTVNEQFF.

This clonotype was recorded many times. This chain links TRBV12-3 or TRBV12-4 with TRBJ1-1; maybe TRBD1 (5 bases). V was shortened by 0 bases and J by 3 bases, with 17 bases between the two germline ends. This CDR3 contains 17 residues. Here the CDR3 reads CASSLAPRPGPHTEAFF. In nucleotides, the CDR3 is TGTGCCAGCAGTTTAGCTCCCCGACCAGGGCCCCACACTGAAGCTTTCTTT.

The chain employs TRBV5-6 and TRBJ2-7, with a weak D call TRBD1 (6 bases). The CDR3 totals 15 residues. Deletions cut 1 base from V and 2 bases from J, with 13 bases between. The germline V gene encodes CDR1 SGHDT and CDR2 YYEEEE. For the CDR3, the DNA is TGTGCCAGCAGCTTGACAGGGATCCCCACCTACGAGCAGTACTTC. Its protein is CASSLTGIPTYEQYF.

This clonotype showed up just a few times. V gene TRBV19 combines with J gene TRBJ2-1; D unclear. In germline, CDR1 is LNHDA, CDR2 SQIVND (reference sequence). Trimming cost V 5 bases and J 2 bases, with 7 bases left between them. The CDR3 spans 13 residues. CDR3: CASSSRTYNEQFF. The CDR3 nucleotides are TGTGCCAGTAGTTCGAGAACCTACAATGAGCAGTTCTTC.

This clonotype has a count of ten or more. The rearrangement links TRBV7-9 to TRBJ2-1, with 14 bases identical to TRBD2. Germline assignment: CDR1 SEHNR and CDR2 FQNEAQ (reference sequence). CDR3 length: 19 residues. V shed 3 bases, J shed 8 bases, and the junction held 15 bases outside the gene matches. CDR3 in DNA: TGTGCCAGCAGCTTTGGGACTAGCGGGAGAGGGGTTTTAAGTCATGAGCAGTTCTTC. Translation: CASSFGTSGRGVLSHEQFF.

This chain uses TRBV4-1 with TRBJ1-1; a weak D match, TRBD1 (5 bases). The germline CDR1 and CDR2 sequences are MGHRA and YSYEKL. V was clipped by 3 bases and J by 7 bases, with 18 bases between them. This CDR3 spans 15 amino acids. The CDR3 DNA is TGCGCCAGCAGCCAGTCGTCCAGGGATTCAGATGAAGCTTTCTTT. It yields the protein CASSQSSRDSDEAFF.

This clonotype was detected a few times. CDR3 region: CSAHRASLLHF. CDR3 nucleotides: TGCAGTGCTCACCGGGCCTCCCTCCTCCACTTT. The chain has TRBV20-1 and TRBJ1-6; D ambiguous. The length of the CDR3 is 11 residues. Looked up from germline, CDR1 is DFQATT and CDR2 is SNEGSKA (reference sequence). With 5 bases removed from V and 15 bases from J, the gap between germline ends came to 14 bases.

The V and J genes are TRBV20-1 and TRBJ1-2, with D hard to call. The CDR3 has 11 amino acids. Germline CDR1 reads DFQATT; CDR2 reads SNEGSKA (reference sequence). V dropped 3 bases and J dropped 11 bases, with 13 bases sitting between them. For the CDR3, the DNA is TGCAGTGCTAGCCCAAACCTCCCTTACACCTTC. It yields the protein CSASPNLPYTF.

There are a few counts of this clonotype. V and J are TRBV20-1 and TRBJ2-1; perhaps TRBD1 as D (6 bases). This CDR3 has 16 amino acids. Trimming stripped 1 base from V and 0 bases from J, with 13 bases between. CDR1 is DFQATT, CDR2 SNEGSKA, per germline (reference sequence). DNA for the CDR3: TGCAGTGCTAGAGTCCCGGACAGAGCCTCCTACAATGAGCAGTTCTTC. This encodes CSARVPDRASYNEQFF.

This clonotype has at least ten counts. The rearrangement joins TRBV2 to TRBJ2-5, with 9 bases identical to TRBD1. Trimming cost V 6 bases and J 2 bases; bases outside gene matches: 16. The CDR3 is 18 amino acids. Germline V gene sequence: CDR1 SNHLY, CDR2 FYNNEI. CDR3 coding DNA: TGTGCCAGCAGAACCGGGACAGGGTTCCGAGTCGTACAAGAGACCCAGTACTTC. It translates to CASRTGTGFRVVQETQYF.

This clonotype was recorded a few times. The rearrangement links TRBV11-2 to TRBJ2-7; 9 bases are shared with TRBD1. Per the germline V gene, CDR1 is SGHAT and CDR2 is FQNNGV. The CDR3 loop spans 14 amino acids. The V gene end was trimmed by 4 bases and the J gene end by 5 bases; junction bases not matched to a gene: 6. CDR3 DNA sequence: TGTGCCAGCAGCTCCCGGGACAGGGTCAACGAGCAGTACTTC. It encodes CASSSRDRVNEQYF.

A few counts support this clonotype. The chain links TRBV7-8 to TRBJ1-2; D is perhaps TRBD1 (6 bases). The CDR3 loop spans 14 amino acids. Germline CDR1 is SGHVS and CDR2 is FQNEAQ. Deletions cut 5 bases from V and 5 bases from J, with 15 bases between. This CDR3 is CASSPDSQVYGYTF. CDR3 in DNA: TGTGCCAGCAGCCCGGACAGCCAAGTATATGGCTACACCTTC.

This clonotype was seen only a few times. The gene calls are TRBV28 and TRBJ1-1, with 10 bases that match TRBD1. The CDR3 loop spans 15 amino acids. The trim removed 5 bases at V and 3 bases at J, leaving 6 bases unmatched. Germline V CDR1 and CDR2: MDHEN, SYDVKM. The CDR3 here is CASSHGQGVDTEAFF. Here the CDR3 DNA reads TGTGCCAGCAGTCATGGACAGGGGGTAGACACTGAAGCTTTCTTT.

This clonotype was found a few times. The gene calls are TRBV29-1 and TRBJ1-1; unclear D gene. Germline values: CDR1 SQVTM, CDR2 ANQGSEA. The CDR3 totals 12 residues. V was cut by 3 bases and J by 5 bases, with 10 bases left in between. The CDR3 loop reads CSVDRTGTEAFF. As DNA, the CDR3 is TGCAGCGTTGACAGGACGGGGACTGAAGCTTTCTTT.

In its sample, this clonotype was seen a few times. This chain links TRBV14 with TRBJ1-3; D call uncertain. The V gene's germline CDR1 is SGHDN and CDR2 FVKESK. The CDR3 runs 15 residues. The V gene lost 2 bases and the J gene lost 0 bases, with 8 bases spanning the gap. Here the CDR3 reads CASSQRRPSGNTIYF. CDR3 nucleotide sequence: TGTGCCAGCAGCCAACGAAGGCCCTCTGGAAACACCATATATTTT.

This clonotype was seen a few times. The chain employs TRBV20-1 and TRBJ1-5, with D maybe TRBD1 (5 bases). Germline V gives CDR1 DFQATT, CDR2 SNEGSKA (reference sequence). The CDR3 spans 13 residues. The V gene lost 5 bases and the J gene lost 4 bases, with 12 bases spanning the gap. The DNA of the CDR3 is TGCAGTGCTCTCCGGGGGGGAAATCAGCCCCAGCATTTT. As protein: CSALRGGNQPQHF.

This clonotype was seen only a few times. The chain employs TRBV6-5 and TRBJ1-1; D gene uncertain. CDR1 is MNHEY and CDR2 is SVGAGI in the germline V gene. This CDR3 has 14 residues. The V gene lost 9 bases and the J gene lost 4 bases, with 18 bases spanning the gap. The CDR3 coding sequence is TGTGCCAGTTCCCGGATTGGGCCGAGCACTGAAGCTTTCTTT. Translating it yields CASSRIGPSTEAFF.

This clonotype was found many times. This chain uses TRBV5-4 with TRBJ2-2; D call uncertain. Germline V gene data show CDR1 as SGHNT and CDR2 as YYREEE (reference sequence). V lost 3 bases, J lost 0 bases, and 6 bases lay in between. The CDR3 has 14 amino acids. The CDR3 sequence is CASSYGANTGELFF. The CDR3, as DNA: TGTGCCAGCAGCTACGGCGCGAACACCGGGGAGCTGTTTTTT.

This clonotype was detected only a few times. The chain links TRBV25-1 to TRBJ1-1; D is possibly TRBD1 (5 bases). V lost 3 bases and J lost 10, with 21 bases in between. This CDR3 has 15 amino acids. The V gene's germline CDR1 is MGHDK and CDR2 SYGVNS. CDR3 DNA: TGTGCCAGCAGTGATCTCGACCTGGGGCAGGGCTCAGCTTTCTTT. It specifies CASSDLDLGQGSAFF.

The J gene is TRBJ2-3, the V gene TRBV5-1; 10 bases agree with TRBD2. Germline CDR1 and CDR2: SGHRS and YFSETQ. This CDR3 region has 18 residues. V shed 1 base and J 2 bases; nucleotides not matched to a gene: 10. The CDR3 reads CASSLQAGGPVPTDTQYF. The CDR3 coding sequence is TGCGCCAGCAGCTTGCAAGCGGGGGGGCCGGTCCCCACAGATACGCAGTATTTT.

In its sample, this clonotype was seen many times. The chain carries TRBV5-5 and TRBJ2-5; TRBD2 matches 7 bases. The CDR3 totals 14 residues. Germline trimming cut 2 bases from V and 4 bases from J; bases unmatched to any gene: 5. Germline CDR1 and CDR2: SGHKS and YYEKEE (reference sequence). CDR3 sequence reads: CASSLSGGGETQYF. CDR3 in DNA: TGTGCCAGCAGCTTATCGGGGGGAGGAGAGACCCAGTACTTC. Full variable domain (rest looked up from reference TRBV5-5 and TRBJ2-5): DAGVTQSPTHLIKTRGQQVTLRCSPISGHKSVSWYQQVLGQGPQFIFQYYEKEERGRGNFPDRFSARQFPNYSSELNVNALLLGDSALYLCASSLSGGGETQYFGPGTRLLVL.

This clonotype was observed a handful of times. The CDR3, as DNA: TGTGCCAGCCGGACAGACTATAGCAATCAGCCCCAGCATTTT. Translation: CASRTDYSNQPQHF. The chain joins TRBV19 to TRBJ1-5, with D tentatively TRBD1 (6 bases). CDR1 and CDR2 (germline): LNHDA, SQIVND (reference sequence). V dropped 9 bases and J dropped 0 bases, with 12 bases sitting between them. This CDR3 spans 14 amino acids.

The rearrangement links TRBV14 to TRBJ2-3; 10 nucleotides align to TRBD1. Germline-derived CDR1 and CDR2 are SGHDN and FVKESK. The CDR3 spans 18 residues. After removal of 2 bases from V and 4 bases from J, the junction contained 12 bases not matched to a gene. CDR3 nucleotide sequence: TGTGCCAGCAGCCAAATACCGTTCGGGACAGGGGAGGCAGATACGCAGTATTTT. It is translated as CASSQIPFGTGEADTQYF.

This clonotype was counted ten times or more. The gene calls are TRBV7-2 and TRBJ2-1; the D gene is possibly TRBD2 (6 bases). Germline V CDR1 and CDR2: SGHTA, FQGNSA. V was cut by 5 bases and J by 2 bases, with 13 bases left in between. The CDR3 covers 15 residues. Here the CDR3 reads CASSQGPSAYNEQFF. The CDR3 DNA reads TGTGCCAGCAGCCAAGGGCCTAGCGCCTACAATGAGCAGTTCTTC. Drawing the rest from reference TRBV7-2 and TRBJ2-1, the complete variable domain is GAGVSQSPSNKVTEKGKDVELRCDPISGHTALYWYRQSLGQGLEFLIYFQGNSAPDKSGLPSDRFSAERTGGSVSTLTIQRTQQEDSAVYLCASSQGPSAYNEQFFGPGTRLTVL.

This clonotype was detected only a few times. The CDR3 reads CASRKAAREQFF. The CDR3 bases are TGCGCCAGCAGAAAGGCGGCCCGTGAGCAGTTCTTC. The chain recombines TRBV5-1 with TRBJ2-1; no clear D. V was pared by 5 bases and J by 9 bases, with 12 bases between. This CDR3 is 12 amino acids long. Germline CDR1 SGHRS, CDR2 YFSETQ.

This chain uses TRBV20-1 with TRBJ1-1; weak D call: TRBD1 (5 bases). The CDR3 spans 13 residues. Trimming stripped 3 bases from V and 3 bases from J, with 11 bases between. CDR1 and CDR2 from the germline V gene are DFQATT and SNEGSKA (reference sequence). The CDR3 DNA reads TGCAGTGCTAGTCCGGTGGGGGACACTGAAGCTTTCTTT. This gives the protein CSASPVGDTEAFF.